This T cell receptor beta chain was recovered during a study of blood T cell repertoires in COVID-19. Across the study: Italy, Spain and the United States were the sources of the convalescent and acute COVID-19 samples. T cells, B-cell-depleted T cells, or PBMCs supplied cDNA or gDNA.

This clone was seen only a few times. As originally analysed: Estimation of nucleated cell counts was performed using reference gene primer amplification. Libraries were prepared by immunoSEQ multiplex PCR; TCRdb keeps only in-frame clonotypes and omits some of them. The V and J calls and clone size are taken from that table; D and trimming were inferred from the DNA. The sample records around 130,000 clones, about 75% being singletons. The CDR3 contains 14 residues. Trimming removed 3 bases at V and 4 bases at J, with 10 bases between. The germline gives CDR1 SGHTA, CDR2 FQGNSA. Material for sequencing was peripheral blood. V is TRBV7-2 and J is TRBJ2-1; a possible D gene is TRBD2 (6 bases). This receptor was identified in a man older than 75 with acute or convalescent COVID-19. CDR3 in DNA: TGTGCCAGCAGCTTTAAAAGCGGGTACAATGAGCAGTTCTTC. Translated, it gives CASSFKSGYNEQFF.